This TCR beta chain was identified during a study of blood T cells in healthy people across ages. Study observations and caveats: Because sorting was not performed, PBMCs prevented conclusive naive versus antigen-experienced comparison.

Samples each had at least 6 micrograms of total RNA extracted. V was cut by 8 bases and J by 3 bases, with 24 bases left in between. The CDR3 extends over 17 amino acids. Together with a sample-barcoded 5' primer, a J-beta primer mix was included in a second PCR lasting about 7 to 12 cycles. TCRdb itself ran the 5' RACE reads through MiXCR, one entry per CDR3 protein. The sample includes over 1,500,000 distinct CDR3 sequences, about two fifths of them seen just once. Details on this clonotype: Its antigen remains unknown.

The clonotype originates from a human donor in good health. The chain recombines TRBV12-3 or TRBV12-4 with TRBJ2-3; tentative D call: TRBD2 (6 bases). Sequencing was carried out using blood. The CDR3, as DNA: TGTGCCAGCGGTCCTATTGGGGGGAGCCGAATAACAGATACGCAGTATTTT. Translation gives CASGPIGGSRITDTQYF.